This TCR beta chain was recovered during a study of blood T cell repertoires in COVID-19. The method was immunoSEQ multiplex PCR; TCRdb's version includes in-frame clones alone and lacks a portion of them. The sample includes hundreds of thousands of clones, roughly 85% of them seen just once. This sequence originates from a man under 40 who had recovered from COVID-19. Sequencing input: PBMCs or T cells enriched from blood (not recorded which).

CDR3 sequence reads: CASSATGAGNTEAFF. As DNA, the CDR3 is TGTGCCAGCAGCGCCACAGGGGCAGGGAACACTGAAGCTTTCTTT. The rearrangement links TRBV5-4 to TRBJ1-1, with TRBD1 identical over 7 bases. V shed 4 bases and J 1 base; nucleotides not matched to a gene: 7. The CDR3 runs to 15 residues. The germline CDR1 and CDR2 sequences are SGHNT and YYREEE (reference sequence).